This paragraph reports one T cell receptor beta chain. Clones were read by immunoSEQ multiplex PCR, and TCRdb kept only the in-frame ones, dropping some. This table has approximately 2.5 million clones, just over 90% appearing once. This record belongs to a study of shared clonotypes between healthy human individuals. The study enrolled healthy HIV-negative adults without recent acute infections or vaccinations as donors. The specimen sequenced was naive CD4+ T cells sorted from blood. Subset indicated: CD45RA+ positively selected. The source is a man aged 18 to 35 in good health.

The CDR3 region has the DNA TGTGCCAGCAGCCGAGACGGCACGGGAGCTTTCTTT. Translated: CASSRDGTGAFF. The chain employs TRBV7-2 and TRBJ1-1; D is uncertain. This CDR3 comprises 12 residues. CDR1 and CDR2 (germline): SGHTA, FQGNSA. V lost 5 bases, J lost 10 bases, and 14 bases lay in between.